One sample yielded the 25 T cell receptor beta chains listed below, sequenced in a study of shared clonotypes between healthy human individuals. The method was immunoSEQ multiplex PCR; TCRdb's version includes in-frame clones alone and lacks a portion of them. The sample has over 2 million clones; roughly 92% are singletons. The specimen was naive CD4+ T cells from PBMCs. Subset here: CD45RA+ positively selected. The receptors shown here come from a young man in good health. Some clones in this sample may be carry-over from other donors' samples.

The chain has TRBV7-3 and TRBJ2-2; D is ambiguous. The CDR3 spans 16 residues. In germline, CDR1 is SGHTA, CDR2 FQGTGA. V was trimmed by 0 bases and J by 1 base, leaving 9 bases between them. CDR3 DNA: TGTGCCAGCAGCTTAACAGGGCTTATGAACACCGGGGAGCTGTTTTTT. Encoded protein: CASSLTGLMNTGELFF.

J is TRBJ1-5 and V is TRBV27; D is uncertain. Germline V gene sequence: CDR1 MNHEY, CDR2 SMNVEV (reference sequence). V was shortened by 3 bases and J by 4 bases, with 13 bases between the two germline ends. The CDR3 has 15 amino acids. For the CDR3, the DNA is TGTGCCAGCAGTTTCAAATGGGAGCGAAATCAGCCCCAGCATTTT. This encodes CASSFKWERNQPQHF.

This clone appeared a few times. The sample holds other DNA sequences that translate to the same CDR3. The chain is built from TRBV15 and TRBJ1-5, with a possible D match to TRBD1 (5 bases). The length of the CDR3 is 13 residues. CDR1 and CDR2 (germline): LNHNV, YYDKDF (reference sequence). The germline V and J ends were trimmed by 6 bases and 0 bases, with 6 bases remaining between them. CDR3 region: CATSTGSNQPQHF. The CDR3 bases are TGTGCCACCAGTACAGGTAGCAATCAGCCCCAGCATTTT.

This chain uses TRBV7-8 with TRBJ2-7, with 15 bases fitting TRBD2. The CDR3 is 15 residues long. V lost 5 bases, J lost 6 bases, and 5 bases stayed unmatched. Looked up from germline, CDR1 is SGHVS and CDR2 is FQNEAQ. CDR3 coding DNA: TGTGCCAGCAGCGCCGGGACTAGCGGGAGGTCCGAGCAGTACTTC. The encoded protein is CASSAGTSGRSEQYF.

The chain couples TRBV6-6 to TRBJ1-5; 8 bases map to TRBD1. The CDR3 sequence is 14 residues long. Germline loops: CDR1 MNHNY, CDR2 SVGAGI (reference sequence). Trimming removed 5 bases from V and 4 bases from J; junction bases left unmatched: 4. The CDR3 reads CASSDRGRNQPQHF. The CDR3 region has the DNA TGTGCCAGCAGTGACAGGGGCCGGAATCAGCCCCAGCATTTT.

The chain is built from TRBV19 and TRBJ1-1; D perhaps matches TRBD1 (6 bases). The CDR3 spans 16 residues. The germline V and J ends were trimmed by 2 bases and 3 bases, with 16 bases remaining between them. Germline V gene data show CDR1 as LNHDA and CDR2 as SQIVND (reference sequence). CDR3 nucleotide sequence: TGTGCCAGTAGTATAAGGGGGGTGTTCAGGGACACTGAAGCTTTCTTT. Amino acids: CASSIRGVFRDTEAFF.

The V call is TRBV7-8, the J call TRBJ2-1; 10 bases line up with TRBD2. Germline V gives CDR1 SGHVS, CDR2 FQNEAQ. V shed 1 base and J 8 bases; nucleotides not matched to a gene: 5. The CDR3 has 15 residues. The CDR3 loop reads CASSLELAGSDEQFF. The CDR3 nucleotides read TGTGCCAGCAGCTTAGAACTAGCGGGGTCGGATGAGCAGTTCTTC.

The genes are TRBV6-5 and TRBJ2-3; D remains unclear. The V gene lost 6 bases and the J gene lost 6 bases, with 7 bases spanning the gap. Germline V gene lookup returns CDR1 MNHEY and CDR2 SVGAGI. This CDR3 has 11 residues. CDR3 DNA sequence: TGTGCCAGCAGCCTGGGGGATACGCAGTATTTT. Its translation: CASSLGDTQYF.

The V and J genes are TRBV19 and TRBJ2-5, with 7 bases lining up with TRBD2. V lost 3 bases to trimming and J lost 3 bases; unmatched junction nucleotides: 1. CDR1 is LNHDA and CDR2 is SQIVND in the germline V gene (reference sequence). The CDR3 length is 13 residues. The DNA of the CDR3 is TGTGCCAGTAGTATTGCGGGAGAAGAGACCCAGTACTTC. The encoded protein is CASSIAGEETQYF. Based on the CDR3 plus reference TRBV19 and TRBJ2-5, the full variable domain is DGGITQSPKYLFRKEGQNVTLSCEQNLNHDAMYWYRQDPGQGLRLIYYSQIVNDFQKGDIAEGYSVSREKKESFPLTVTSAQKNPTAFYLCASSIAGEETQYFGPGTRLLVL.

The chain employs TRBV4-1 and TRBJ1-3; D is unresolved. V lost 1 base, J lost 4 bases, and 8 bases lay in between. Germline V gene lookup returns CDR1 MGHRA and CDR2 YSYEKL. This CDR3 has 14 residues. CDR3 sequence reads: CASSQGPPGNTIYF. The CDR3 nucleotides are TGCGCCAGCAGCCAAGGACCTCCCGGAAACACCATATATTTT.

The rearrangement joins TRBV30 to TRBJ2-7; D may match TRBD1 or TRBD2 (5 bases each). Looked up from germline, CDR1 is GTSNPN and CDR2 is SVGIG (reference sequence). V gave up 2 bases and J gave up 2 bases, with 10 bases separating them. The CDR3 is made up of 13 amino acids. CDR3 nucleotides: TGTGCCTGGAGTCAAGGGACCACCTACGAGCAGTACTTC. Translation gives CAWSQGTTYEQYF.

J is TRBJ1-2 and V is TRBV15; 11 nucleotides agree with TRBD1. CDR1 and CDR2 (germline): LNHNV, YYDKDF (reference sequence). The CDR3 is made up of 15 amino acids. V lost 0 bases and J lost 7; bases outside the gene matches: 4. This chain's CDR3 is CATSREGTGGGGYTF. CDR3 nucleotide sequence: TGTGCCACCAGCAGAGAAGGGACAGGGGGAGGTGGCTACACCTTC.

This sequence joins TRBV6-6 and TRBJ1-1; D remains unclear. The CDR3 is made up of 14 amino acids. V lost 4 bases to trimming and J lost 1 base, with 10 bases between them. CDR1 is MNHNY, CDR2 SVGAGI, per germline (reference sequence). The CDR3 nucleotides read TGTGCCAGCAGTTCCATAGGACCGAACACTGAAGCTTTCTTT. Its translation is CASSSIGPNTEAFF.

Of note for this clone: The same CDR3 arises from other DNA sequences in this sample as well. The V and J genes are TRBV5-4 and TRBJ2-5, with D possibly TRBD2 on 6 matching bases. The CDR3 contains 14 residues. CDR1 is SGHNT and CDR2 is YYREEE in the germline V gene (reference sequence). V was cut by 0 bases and J by 1 base, with 7 bases left in between. The CDR3 DNA follows: TGTGCCAGCAGCTTGGGACTAGGCCAAGAGACCCAGTACTTC. Translating it yields CASSLGLGQETQYF.

CDR3 amino acids: CASTQTRGTGSSDTEAFF. The DNA for the CDR3 is TGTGCCAGCACCCAAACCCGGGGAACAGGTAGTTCGGACACTGAAGCTTTCTTT. The chain employs TRBV25-1 and TRBJ1-1, with a tentative D call TRBD1 (5 bases). Germline CDR1 MGHDK, CDR2 SYGVNS. The CDR3 spans 18 residues. Between the trimmed V and J ends, which lost 7 bases and 3 bases, there was a span of 27 bases.

The V call is TRBV10-2, the J call TRBJ2-3; no clear D gene. Germline lookup yields CDR1 WSHSY and CDR2 SAAADI. The CDR3 is made up of 16 amino acids. Trimming removed 7 bases from V and 0 bases from J, with 17 bases in between. The CDR3 region is CASTRTAGSSTDTQYF. The CDR3, as DNA: TGCGCCAGCACAAGGACGGCAGGCTCTAGCACAGATACGCAGTATTTT.

J is TRBJ1-4 and V is TRBV6-1, with unresolved D. The CDR3 loop spans 15 amino acids. Germline V gives CDR1 MNHNS, CDR2 SASEGT. V lost 5 bases to trimming and J lost 0 bases, with 10 bases between them. The CDR3 sequence is CASSPTGTTNEKLFF. The CDR3 nucleotides read TGTGCCAGCAGTCCCACGGGTACAACTAATGAAAAACTGTTTTTT.

The CDR3 loop reads CASSSYPGETQYF. CDR3 bases: TGCGCCAGCAGCTCCTACCCCGGGGAGACCCAGTACTTC. The V and J genes are TRBV5-1 and TRBJ2-5, with D hard to call. There are 13 residues in the CDR3. CDR1 and CDR2 (germline): SGHRS, YFSETQ. V was clipped by 3 bases and J by 5 bases, with 11 bases between them.

The V and J genes are TRBV29-1 and TRBJ2-7, with D possibly being TRBD1 or TRBD2 (6 bases each). Trimming stripped 5 bases from V and 2 bases from J, with 16 bases between. CDR1 is SQVTM, CDR2 ANQGSEA, per germline. The CDR3 has 14 amino acids. DNA for the CDR3: TGCAGCGTTAAAAGGGGGGACCGCCCCTACGAGCAGTACTTC. It yields the protein CSVKRGDRPYEQYF.

The chain links TRBV29-1 to TRBJ2-5; D might be TRBD1 or TRBD2, each matching 5 bases. The CDR3 covers 14 residues. CDR1 and CDR2 (germline): SQVTM, ANQGSEA. V lost 4 bases to trimming and J lost 1 base, with 13 bases between them. CDR3 in amino acids: CSVAVGGVQETQYF. DNA of the CDR3: TGCAGCGTTGCCGTTGGGGGAGTCCAAGAGACCCAGTACTTC.

J is TRBJ1-5 and V is TRBV19, with D perhaps matching TRBD1 (6 bases). Trimming took off 3 bases at V and 4 bases at J, with 13 bases between the two ends. Germline CDR1 LNHDA, CDR2 SQIVND (reference sequence). This CDR3 region has 15 residues. The CDR3 sequence: CASSMDGTPNQPQHF. The CDR3 bases are TGTGCCAGTAGTATGGATGGGACACCGAATCAGCCCCAGCATTTT.

The chain uses TRBV2 and TRBJ1-2; D ambiguous. Between the trimmed V and J ends, which lost 3 bases and 8 bases, there was a span of 13 bases. Germline V lookup: CDR1 SNHLY, CDR2 FYNNEI. The CDR3 has 13 residues. The chain's CDR3 is CASSEGSAPGYTF. The CDR3 region has the DNA TGTGCCAGCAGTGAGGGTTCCGCGCCGGGCTACACCTTC.

Written as DNA, the CDR3 is TGTGCCAGCAGCTACGACAGTAATACAGATACGCAGTATTTT. Amino acids: CASSYDSNTDTQYF. The chain carries TRBV7-6 and TRBJ2-3, with D maybe TRBD1 (5 bases). Germline values: CDR1 SGHVS, CDR2 FNYEAQ. CDR3 length: 14 residues. Between the trimmed V and J ends, which lost 4 bases and 3 bases, there was a span of 11 bases. The whole variable domain, remainder taken from reference TRBV7-6 and TRBJ2-3, is GAGVSQSPRYKVTKRGQDVALRCDPISGHVSLYWYRQALGQGPEFLTYFNYEAQQDKSGLPNDRFSAERPEGSISTLTIQRTEQRDSAMYRCASSYDSNTDTQYFGPGTRLTVL.

The chain has TRBV6-6 and TRBJ2-1, with D possibly being TRBD2 (5 bases). The CDR3 has 16 residues. CDR1 and CDR2 from the germline V gene are MNHNY and SVGAGI (reference sequence). V lost 0 bases, J lost 1 base, and 10 bases lay in between. The CDR3 DNA reads TGTGCCAGCAGTTACTCAGGTACGGGATCCTACAATGAGCAGTTCTTC. It yields the protein CASSYSGTGSYNEQFF.

The gene calls are TRBV5-4 and TRBJ1-2; no definite D call. Germline V lookup: CDR1 SGHNT, CDR2 YYREEE (reference sequence). The CDR3 has 15 residues. The germline V and J ends were trimmed by 0 bases and 7 bases, with 16 bases remaining between them. In nucleotides, the CDR3 is TGTGCCAGCAGCTTGGGTGGCAGAACTCGGGGTGGCTACACCTTC. This sequence encodes CASSLGGRTRGGYTF.